Sequencing of this TCR beta chain was carried out in a study of blood T cell repertoires in COVID-19. In the study overall: Acute and convalescent COVID-19 samples came from the United States, Italy and Spain. In each case, the material was cDNA or gDNA derived from T cells, B-cell-depleted T cells, or PBMCs.

The V gene's germline CDR1 is SGHAT and CDR2 FQNNGV. The length of the CDR3 is 16 residues. J lost 0 bases, V lost 4 bases, and 3 bases had no gene match. Original processing notes: Nucleated cell counts were estimated from reference gene primer amplification. Measured with immunoSEQ multiplex PCR; TCRdb has only the in-frame clones, and not every one. V and J calls and clone size come straight from that table; D and trimming were deduced from the DNA. The sample lists roughly 290,000 clones; approximately 90% were seen once. Seattle participants joined during active infection and were tracked over time.

The gene calls are TRBV11-2 and TRBJ2-1, with TRBD1 matching over 10 bases. This TCR was sampled from a woman in her 30s with COVID-19, enrolled during active disease. The sample was peripheral blood. CDR3 residues: CASSSWTGGSYNEQFF. The CDR3 nucleotides are TGTGCCAGCAGCTCCTGGACAGGGGGCTCCTACAATGAGCAGTTCTTC.